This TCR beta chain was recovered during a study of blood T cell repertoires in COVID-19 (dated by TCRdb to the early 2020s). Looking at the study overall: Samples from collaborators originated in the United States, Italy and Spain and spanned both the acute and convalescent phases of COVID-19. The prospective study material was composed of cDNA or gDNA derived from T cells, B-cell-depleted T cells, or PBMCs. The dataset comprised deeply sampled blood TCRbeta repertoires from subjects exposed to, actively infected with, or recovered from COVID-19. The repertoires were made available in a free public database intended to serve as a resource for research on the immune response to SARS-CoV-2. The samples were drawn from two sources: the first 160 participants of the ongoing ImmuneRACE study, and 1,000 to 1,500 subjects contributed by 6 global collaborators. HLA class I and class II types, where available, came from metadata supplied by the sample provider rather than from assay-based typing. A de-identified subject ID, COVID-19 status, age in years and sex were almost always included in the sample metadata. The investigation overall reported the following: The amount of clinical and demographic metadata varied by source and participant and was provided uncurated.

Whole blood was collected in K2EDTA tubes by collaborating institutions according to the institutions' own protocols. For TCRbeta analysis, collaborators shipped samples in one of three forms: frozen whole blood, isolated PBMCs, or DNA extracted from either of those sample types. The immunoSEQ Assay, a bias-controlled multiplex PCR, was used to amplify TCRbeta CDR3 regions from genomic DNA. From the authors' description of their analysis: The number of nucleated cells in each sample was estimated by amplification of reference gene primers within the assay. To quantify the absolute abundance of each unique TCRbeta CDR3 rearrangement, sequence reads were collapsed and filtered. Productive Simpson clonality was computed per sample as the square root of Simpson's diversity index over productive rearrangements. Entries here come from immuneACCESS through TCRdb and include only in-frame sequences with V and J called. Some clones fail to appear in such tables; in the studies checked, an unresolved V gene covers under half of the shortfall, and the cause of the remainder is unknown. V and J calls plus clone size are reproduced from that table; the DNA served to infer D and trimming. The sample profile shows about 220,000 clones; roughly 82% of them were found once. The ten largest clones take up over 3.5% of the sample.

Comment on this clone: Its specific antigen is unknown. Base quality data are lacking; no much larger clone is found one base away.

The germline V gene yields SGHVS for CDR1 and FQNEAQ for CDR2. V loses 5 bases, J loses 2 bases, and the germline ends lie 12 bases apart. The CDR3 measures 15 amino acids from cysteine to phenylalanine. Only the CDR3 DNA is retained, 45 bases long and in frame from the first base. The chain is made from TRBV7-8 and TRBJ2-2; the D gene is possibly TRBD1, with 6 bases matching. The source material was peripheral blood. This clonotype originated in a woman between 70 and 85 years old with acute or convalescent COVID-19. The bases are TGTGCCAGCAGCCCCACACAGGGAAACACCGGGGAGCTGTTTTTT. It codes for CASSPTQGNTGELFF. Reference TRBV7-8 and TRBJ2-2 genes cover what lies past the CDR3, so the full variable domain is GAGVSQSPRYKVAKRGQDVALRCDPISGHVSLFWYQQALGQGPEFLTYFQNEAQLDKSGLPSDRFFAERPEGSVSTLKIQRTQQEDSAVYLCASSPTQGNTGELFFGEGSRLTVL.